This T cell receptor (beta chain) was obtained from a study of blood T cell repertoires in COVID-19. Study-wide background: Both acute and convalescent COVID-19 samples were obtained from the United States, Italy and Spain.

This CDR3 region has 14 residues. Germline-derived CDR1 and CDR2 are ENHRY and SYGVKD. V was cut by 7 bases and J by 0 bases, with 11 bases left in between. Some clones are missing from TCRdb's copy, which holds only in-frame ones; the method was immunoSEQ multiplex PCR. The sample lists fewer than 200,000 clones; less than 90% were seen once. Only one count was recorded for this clone. The sequenced material came from peripheral blood. This clonotype was obtained from a man between 65 and 79 years old with active or convalescent COVID-19. The chain has TRBV10-3 and TRBJ2-3; D is uncertain. CDR3 residues: CAIIADTSTDTQYF. The DNA of the CDR3 is TGTGCCATCATTGCCGATACTAGCACAGATACGCAGTATTTT.